The 19 T cell receptor beta chains presented below share a single source sample, sequenced in a study of T cells in women clearing cervical HPV infection. Only in-frame clones appear in the TCRdb table, and some are missing; sequencing was by immunoSEQ multiplex PCR. The data include roughly 30,000 clones; the top ten clones carry roughly 4.2%. The sequencing input was blood buffy coat. The receptors come from a woman aged 18-70 years with a cervical HPV16 infection that either progressed to CIN3+ or cleared (not recorded which).

On this clone itself: The read gets to within 3 residues of the CDR3 end, and the germline J gene fills in the rest. The chain has TRBV19 and TRBJ1-1; 9 nucleotides agree with TRBD1. CDR3 length: 15 amino acids. J was trimmed by 3 bases and V by 9 bases; bases with no gene match: 11. From germline, CDR1 is LNHDA and CDR2 SQIVND (reference sequence). The sequenced part of the CDR3 DNA is TGTGCCAGCCGGTTACAGGGGGCTATGGACACTGAA. Amino acid sequence: CASRLQGAMDTE. The whole CDR3 region reads CASRLQGAMDTEAFF.

A word on this clone: From the germline J gene comes the end of the CDR3, since the read stops 3 residues before it. This chain joins TRBV12-3 or TRBV12-4 and TRBJ1-1; 7 bases agree with TRBD1. The V segment lost 7 bases and the J segment 1 base; nucleotides outside the gene matches: 6. The CDR3 is 14 residues long. The sequenced CDR3 bases are TGTGCCAGCACCTTGGGACAGCAGAACACTGAA. It codes for CASTLGQQNTE. Given in full, the CDR3 is CASTLGQQNTEAFF.

A word on this clone: The sequenced fragment ends 3 residues before the CDR3 boundary, so the rest is inferred from the germline J gene. The V gene is TRBV20-1, the J gene TRBJ1-2; the match to TRBD1 covers 7 bases. There are 13 residues in the CDR3. Trimming took 5 bases from V and 4 from J; bases not matched to a gene: 7. Germline V CDR1 and CDR2: DFQATT, SNEGSKA (reference sequence). This CDR3 reads CSAFRGDSYGYTF. The CDR3 bases that were read are TGCAGTGCTTTCAGGGGGGATAGCTATGGC.

Turning to this clone: The read gets to within 3 residues of the CDR3 end, and the germline J gene fills in the rest. The chain employs TRBV5-1 and TRBJ2-1; 8 nucleotides match TRBD2. Germline V gene data show CDR1 as SGHRS and CDR2 as YFSETQ. J lost 9 bases, V lost 4 bases, and 3 bases had no gene match. The CDR3 covers 12 residues. Partial CDR3 DNA: TGCGCCAGCAGCCTGAGCGGGGGTGAG. Protein product: CASSLSGGE. The full CDR3 is CASSLSGGEQFF.

As regards this clone: The read is 3 residues too short to cover the CDR3 end, so that end is filled in from the germline J gene. This chain joins TRBV12-3 or TRBV12-4 and TRBJ2-7; 7 bases match TRBD1. Losses at the gene ends were 8 bases for V and 1 base for J; bases not matched to a gene: 8. This CDR3 is 14 amino acids long. Partial CDR3 DNA: TGTGCCAGCGGCTGGGACAGAACTTCCTACGAG. It yields the protein CASGWDRTSYE. The whole CDR3 sequence reads CASGWDRTSYEQYF.

Worth noting for this clone: The read halts 3 residues ahead of the CDR3 end, with the missing end drawn from the germline J gene. This chain uses TRBV18 with TRBJ2-1; D is perhaps TRBD2 (6 bases). The CDR3 totals 16 residues. CDR1 and CDR2 from the germline V gene are KGHSH and LQKENI. V was cut by 5 bases and J by 4 bases, with 18 bases left in between. The CDR3 bases that were read are TGTGCCAGCTCAACAACCGGAGGTCGGGGGTACAATGAG. This sequence encodes CASSTTGGRGYNE. The CDR3 as a whole reads CASSTTGGRGYNEQFF.

For this clone: With the read ending 3 residues before the CDR3 end, the germline J gene is used to fill in that end. J is TRBJ1-2 and V is TRBV13, with D possibly being TRBD1 (6 bases). V was trimmed by 4 bases and J by 7 bases, leaving 22 bases between them. The CDR3 covers 16 residues. Germline lookup yields CDR1 PRHDT and CDR2 FYEKMQ (reference sequence). CDR3 DNA, as far as it was read: TGTGCCAGCAGCTACCCCGCCATTGGGACAAGCGGTGGC. Its translation is CASSYPAIGTSGG. Given in full, the CDR3 is CASSYPAIGTSGGYTF.

As to this clone: From the germline J gene comes the end of the CDR3, since the read stops 3 residues before it. The V and J genes are TRBV19 and TRBJ1-2, with D maybe TRBD1 (5 bases). This CDR3 comprises 13 residues. Germline CDR1 reads LNHDA; CDR2 reads SQIVND (reference sequence). The sequenced CDR3 bases are TGTGCCAGACCTCGGGGACTTTCCTACGAC. Protein sequence: CARPRGLSYD. The full CDR3 is CARPRGLSYDYTF.

With regard to this clone: The read gets to within 3 residues of the CDR3 end, and the germline J gene fills in the rest. The V and J genes are TRBV30 and TRBJ1-2, with TRBD1 matching 11 bases. CDR1 GTSNPN and CDR2 SVGIG come from the germline V gene (reference sequence). The junction had 11 bases not matched to a gene; V was cut back by 5 bases and J by 6 bases. CDR3 length: 15 amino acids. The part of the CDR3 DNA that was read is TGTGCCTGGCAACGCGGGACAGGGGGGAGTAATGGC. Protein product: CAWQRGTGGSNG. The whole CDR3 region reads CAWQRGTGGSNGYTF.

This CDR3 is CASTPGLTNTGELFF. Partial CDR3 DNA: TGTGCCAGCACTCCGGGACTTACGAACACCGGGGAG. This chain uses TRBV6-2 or TRBV6-3 with TRBJ2-2; TRBD2 is a possible D gene (6 bases). The missing CDR3 end, 3 residues past where the read stops, is filled in from the germline J gene. The germline V gene has CDR1 MNHEY and CDR2 SVGEGT. V lost 7 bases and J 0 bases, leaving 12 bases between the germline ends. The CDR3 extends over 15 amino acids.

Points on this clone: The CDR3 end lies 3 residues beyond the end of the read and is filled in from the germline J gene. This chain joins TRBV19 and TRBJ1-2; TRBD1 is a possible D gene (6 bases). V was cut by 3 bases and J by 5 bases, with 16 bases left in between. The CDR3 is made up of 15 amino acids. CDR1 is LNHDA and CDR2 is SQIVND in the germline V gene (reference sequence). CDR3 protein: CASSIRQEVLYGYTF. The sequenced CDR3 bases are TGTGCCAGTAGTATCCGACAGGAGGTCTTATATGGC.

To note about this clone: The CDR3 end falls 3 residues outside the read, so it is completed with the germline J gene. The genes are TRBV20-1 and TRBJ2-1; 11 bases are shared with TRBD1. The CDR3 is 15 amino acids. Germline V lookup: CDR1 DFQATT, CDR2 SNEGSKA (reference sequence). Losses at the gene ends were 6 bases for V and 2 bases for J; bases not matched to a gene: 6. CDR3: CSAKGTGGTYNEQFF. The CDR3 bases that were read are TGCAGTGCCAAAGGGACAGGGGGAACCTACAATGAG.

As concerns this clone: The DNA ends 3 residues before the CDR3 does, and the rest of the CDR3 is filled in from the germline J gene. The chain has TRBV19 and TRBJ1-6; 9 bases fit TRBD1. CDR3 length: 15 amino acids. V gave up 6 bases and J gave up 6 bases; unmatched junction bases: 6. Per the germline V gene, CDR1 is LNHDA and CDR2 is SQIVND (reference sequence). CDR3 bases read: TGTGCCAGTAGCTACAGGGGGCGAGGTAATTCACCC. Encoded protein: CASSYRGRGNSP. The full CDR3 protein reads CASSYRGRGNSPLHF.

Partial CDR3 DNA: TGTGCCAGCAGCCAAGATCCTGGACAGGGAAACACTGAA. The encoded protein is CASSQDPGQGNTE. The complete CDR3 protein is CASSQDPGQGNTEAFF. The chain has TRBV4-2 and TRBJ1-1; 8 nucleotides agree with TRBD1. The CDR3 end is not reached by the read, which stops 3 residues before it; the germline J gene fills it in. Losses at the gene ends were 0 bases for V and 2 bases for J; bases not matched to a gene: 5. The CDR3 length is 16 residues. CDR1 is LGHNA, CDR2 YNFKEQ, per germline.

As to this clone: The read stops 3 residues short of the end of the CDR3; the missing end is completed from the germline J gene. This chain joins TRBV12-3 or TRBV12-4 and TRBJ1-2; TRBD1 matches 12 bases. Trimming cost V 4 bases and J 5 bases; bases outside gene matches: 11. The CDR3 covers 17 residues. This CDR3 reads CASSSRDRGRVDYGYTF. The sequenced CDR3 bases are TGTGCCAGCAGTTCCCGGGACAGGGGGCGCGTGGATTATGGC.

In the case of this clone: Coverage ceases 3 residues before the CDR3 finishes, and the germline J gene fills in the end. The chain combines TRBV2 with TRBJ2-7, with D perhaps matching TRBD1 (6 bases). CDR1 and CDR2 from the germline V gene are SNHLY and FYNNEI. V was pared by 6 bases and J by 6 bases, with 15 bases between. CDR3 length: 13 amino acids. The DNA read from the CDR3 is TGTGCCAGCAGGCGTTCCTCACAGGGCGAG. It is translated as CASRRSSQGE. The whole CDR3 protein is CASRRSSQGEQYF. Looking up the rest from reference TRBV2 and TRBJ2-7 gives the full variable domain: EPEVTQTPSHQVTQMGQEVILRCVPISNHLYFYWYRQILGQKVEFLVSFYNNEISEKSEIFDDQFSVERPDGSNFTLKIRSTKLEDSAMYFCASRRSSQGEQYFGPGTRLTVT.

With regard to this clone: The CDR3 extends 3 residues past the end of the read, so its final part is completed from the germline J gene. This chain links TRBV7-8 with TRBJ2-1; D possibly corresponds to TRBD2 (6 bases). Per germline, CDR1 SGHVS and CDR2 FQNEAQ. Trimming cost V 5 bases and J 3 bases, with 20 bases left between them. This CDR3 spans 17 amino acids. CDR3: CASSPTRGGVDYNEQFF. The CDR3 bases that were read are TGTGCCAGCAGCCCAACCCGTGGAGGGGTGGACTACAATGAG.

Points on this clone: The sequenced fragment ends 3 residues before the CDR3 boundary, so the rest is inferred from the germline J gene. This sequence joins TRBV5-1 and TRBJ2-7; perhaps TRBD1 as D (8 bases). This CDR3 is 14 amino acids long. CDR1 and CDR2 from the germline V gene are SGHRS and YFSETQ. Trimming pared 7 bases from V and 4 bases from J, leaving 18 bases between. The CDR3 is CASVPDRGGYEQYF. The CDR3 DNA, read in part, is TGCGCCAGCGTCCCCGACAGGGGAGGGTACGAG.

Worth noting for this clone: The read halts 3 residues ahead of the CDR3 end, with the missing end drawn from the germline J gene. The chain is built from TRBV4-1 and TRBJ2-5; D is perhaps TRBD1 (6 bases). V was pared by 0 bases and J by 2 bases, with 13 bases between. CDR3 size: 16 residues. Germline CDR1 reads MGHRA; CDR2 reads YSYEKL. Incomplete CDR3 DNA: TGCGCCAGCAGCCAAGATTCGAGGACAGTACAAGAGACC. Its translation is CASSQDSRTVQET. The complete CDR3 sequence is CASSQDSRTVQETQYF.